What follows describes a single T cell receptor beta chain. Its matching antigen is unknown. Germline values: CDR1 SGHRS, CDR2 YFSETQ. V was clipped by 5 bases and J by 4 bases; unmatched bases: 6. The CDR3 has 15 residues. This sample was included in a study of identical twins. Broader study findings: Twin pairs had excess sharing that was weaker in beta out-of-frame sequences. Out-of-frame TCR alpha sharing in monozygotic twins exceeded recombination model predictions.

The authors used template switching to add a universal primer site and gave cDNA unique molecular identifiers. TCRdb processed the 5' RACE reads anew with MiXCR; each CDR3 protein has one entry. The data contain approximately 230,000 distinct CDR3 sequences, roughly an eighth of them seen just once; the ten biggest clones take up 7% to 9%. Material for sequencing was memory (CD45RO+) T cells sorted from blood. The genes are TRBV5-1 and TRBJ1-6, with TRBD1 matching 7 bases. This sequence originates from a woman aged 18-29 years in good health. The CDR3 coding sequence is TGCGCCAGCAGGGAGGGACAGATGTATAATTCACCCCTCCACTTT. Amino acid sequence: CASREGQMYNSPLHF.